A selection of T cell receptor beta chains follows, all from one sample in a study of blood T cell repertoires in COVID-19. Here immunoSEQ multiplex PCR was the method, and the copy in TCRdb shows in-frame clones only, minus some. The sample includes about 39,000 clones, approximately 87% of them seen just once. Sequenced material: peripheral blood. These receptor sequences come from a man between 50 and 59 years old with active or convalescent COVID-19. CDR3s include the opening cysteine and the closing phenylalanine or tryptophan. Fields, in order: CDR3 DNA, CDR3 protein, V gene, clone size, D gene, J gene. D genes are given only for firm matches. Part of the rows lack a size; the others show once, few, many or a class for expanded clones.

CDR3 DNA: TGTGCCAGCAGCTCACTGGGGGGGATCCAAGAGACCCAGTACTTC
CDR3 protein: CASSSLGGIQETQYF
V gene: TRBV11-2
clone size: once
D gene: TRBD2
J gene: TRBJ2-5

CDR3 DNA: TGCGCCAGCAGGGTGGGACAGCAAACAGATACGCAGTATTTT
CDR3 protein: CASRVGQQTDTQYF
V gene: TRBV5-1
clone size: .
D gene: TRBD1
J gene: TRBJ2-3

CDR3 DNA: TGTGCCAGCTCACCGGTGGCGGAAGCACACAATGAGCAGTTCTTC
CDR3 protein: CASSPVAEAHNEQFF
V gene: TRBV18
clone size: .
D gene: .
J gene: TRBJ2-1

CDR3 DNA: TGTGCCATCAGTGAGGAGAATGAAAAACTGTTTTTT
CDR3 protein: CAISEENEKLFF
V gene: TRBV10-3
clone size: .
D gene: .
J gene: TRBJ1-4

CDR3 DNA: TGTGCCAGCAGCCCAGGAAGGGGGACTAGCGGGTACGAGCAGTACTTC
CDR3 protein: CASSPGRGTSGYEQYF
V gene: TRBV7-9
clone size: .
D gene: TRBD2
J gene: TRBJ2-7

CDR3 DNA: TGCAGCGTTAACGGACTAGCGGGAGTGGGTGGCAATGAGCAGTTCTTC
CDR3 protein: CSVNGLAGVGGNEQFF
V gene: TRBV29-1
clone size: .
D gene: TRBD2
J gene: TRBJ2-1

CDR3 DNA: TGTGCCAGCAGACGTGGACAGGGCCTCTCTGGAAACACCATATATTTT
CDR3 protein: CASRRGQGLSGNTIYF
V gene: TRBV27
clone size: .
D gene: TRBD1
J gene: TRBJ1-3

CDR3 DNA: TGTGCCAGCAGTTTAAGCGGGGCCTCCTACGAGCAGTACTTC
CDR3 protein: CASSLSGASYEQYF
V gene: TRBV11-3
clone size: .
D gene: TRBD2
J gene: TRBJ2-7

CDR3 DNA: TGTGCCAGCAGTCCCAGGTACTACAATGAGCAGTTCTTC
CDR3 protein: CASSPRYYNEQFF
V gene: TRBV27
clone size: .
D gene: .
J gene: TRBJ2-1

CDR3 DNA: TGTGCCTGGAGCGAGAATAATTCACCCCTCCACTTT
CDR3 protein: CAWSENNSPLHF
V gene: TRBV30
clone size: .
D gene: .
J gene: TRBJ1-6

CDR3 DNA: TGTGCCACTAAGGGCGACAGCTCCTACGAGCAGTACTTC
CDR3 protein: CATKGDSSYEQYF
V gene: TRBV2
clone size: .
D gene: .
J gene: TRBJ2-7

CDR3 DNA: TGTGCCAGCAGTTCCACACCTCGCAGGGGAGGAAACACCATATATTTT
CDR3 protein: CASSSTPRRGGNTIYF
V gene: TRBV6-5
clone size: .
D gene: .
J gene: TRBJ1-3

CDR3 DNA: TGTGCCAGCAGTTGGGACAGAAGGACTGAAGCTTTCTTT
CDR3 protein: CASSWDRRTEAFF
V gene: TRBV12-3/TRBV12-4
clone size: .
D gene: TRBD1
J gene: TRBJ1-1

CDR3 DNA: TGTGCCAGCAGCCTCGACTCACAAGAGACCCAGTACTTC
CDR3 protein: CASSLDSQETQYF
V gene: TRBV7-7
clone size: .
D gene: .
J gene: TRBJ2-5

CDR3 DNA: TGTGCCAGCAGCTTAGAAGGAGGGTTGTTGGAGACCCAGTACTTC
CDR3 protein: CASSLEGGLLETQYF
V gene: TRBV7-8
clone size: .
D gene: .
J gene: TRBJ2-5

CDR3 DNA: TGTGCCAGCAGCCCGACAAGCGGCTCCTACAATGAGCAGTTCTTC
CDR3 protein: CASSPTSGSYNEQFF
V gene: TRBV3-1/TRBV3-2
clone size: .
D gene: .
J gene: TRBJ2-1